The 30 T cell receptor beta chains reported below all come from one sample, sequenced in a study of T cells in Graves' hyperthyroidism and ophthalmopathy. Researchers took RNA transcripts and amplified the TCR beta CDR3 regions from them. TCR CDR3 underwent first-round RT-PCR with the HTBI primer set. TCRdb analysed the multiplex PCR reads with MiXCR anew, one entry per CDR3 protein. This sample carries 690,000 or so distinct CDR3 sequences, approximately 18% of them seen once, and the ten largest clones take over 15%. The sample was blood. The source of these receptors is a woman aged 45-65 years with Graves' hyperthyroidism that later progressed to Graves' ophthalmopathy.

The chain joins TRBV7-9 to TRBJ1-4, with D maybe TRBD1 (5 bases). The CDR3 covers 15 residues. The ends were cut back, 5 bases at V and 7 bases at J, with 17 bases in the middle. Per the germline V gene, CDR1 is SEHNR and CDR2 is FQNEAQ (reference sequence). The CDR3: CASSPSGGVVEKLFF. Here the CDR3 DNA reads TGTGCCAGCAGCCCCTCGGGGGGTGTTGTTGAAAAACTGTTTTTT.

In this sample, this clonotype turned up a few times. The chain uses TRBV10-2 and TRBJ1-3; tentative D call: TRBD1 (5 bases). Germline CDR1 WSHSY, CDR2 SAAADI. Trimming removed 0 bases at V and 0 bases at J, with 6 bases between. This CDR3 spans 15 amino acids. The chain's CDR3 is CASSESGDSGNTIYF. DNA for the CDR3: TGCGCCAGCAGTGAGTCGGGGGACTCTGGAAACACCATATATTTT.

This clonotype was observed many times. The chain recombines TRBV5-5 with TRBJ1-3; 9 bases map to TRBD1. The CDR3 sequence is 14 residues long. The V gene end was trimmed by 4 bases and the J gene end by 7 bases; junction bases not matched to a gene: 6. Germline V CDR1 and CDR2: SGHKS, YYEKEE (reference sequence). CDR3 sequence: CASSQGQGENTIYF. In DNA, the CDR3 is TGTGCCAGCAGCCAGGGACAGGGAGAGAACACCATATATTTT. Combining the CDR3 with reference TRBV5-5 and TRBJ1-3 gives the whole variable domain DAGVTQSPTHLIKTRGQQVTLRCSPISGHKSVSWYQQVLGQGPQFIFQYYEKEERGRGNFPDRFSARQFPNYSSELNVNALLLGDSALYLCASSQGQGENTIYFGEGSWLTVV.

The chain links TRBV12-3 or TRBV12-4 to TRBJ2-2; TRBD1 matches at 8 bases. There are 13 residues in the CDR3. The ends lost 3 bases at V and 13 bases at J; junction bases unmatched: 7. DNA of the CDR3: TGTGCCAGCAGTTTGGGACGACAGGGGAGGCTGTTTTTT. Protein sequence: CASSLGRQGRLFF.

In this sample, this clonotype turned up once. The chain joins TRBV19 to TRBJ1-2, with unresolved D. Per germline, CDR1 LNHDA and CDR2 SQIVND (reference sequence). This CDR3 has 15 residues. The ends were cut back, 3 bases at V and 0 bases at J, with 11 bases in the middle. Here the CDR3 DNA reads TGTGCCAGTAGTATTAAGGCCAGAGCTAACTATGGCTACACCTTC. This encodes CASSIKARANYGYTF.

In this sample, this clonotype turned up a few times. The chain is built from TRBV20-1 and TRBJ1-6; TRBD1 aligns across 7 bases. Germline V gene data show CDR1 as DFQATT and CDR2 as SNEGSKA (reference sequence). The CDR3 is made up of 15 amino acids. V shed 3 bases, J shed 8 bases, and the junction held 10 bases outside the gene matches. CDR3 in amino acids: CSARGQGEGHSPLHF. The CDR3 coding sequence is TGCAGTGCTAGGGGGCAGGGGGAGGGTCATTCACCCCTCCACTTT.

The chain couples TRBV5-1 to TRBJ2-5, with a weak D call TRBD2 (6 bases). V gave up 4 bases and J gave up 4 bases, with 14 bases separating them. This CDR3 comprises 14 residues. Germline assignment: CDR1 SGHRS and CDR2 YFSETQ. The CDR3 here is CASSKGTASETQYF. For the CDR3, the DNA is TGCGCCAGCAGCAAAGGGACTGCGTCAGAGACCCAGTACTTC.

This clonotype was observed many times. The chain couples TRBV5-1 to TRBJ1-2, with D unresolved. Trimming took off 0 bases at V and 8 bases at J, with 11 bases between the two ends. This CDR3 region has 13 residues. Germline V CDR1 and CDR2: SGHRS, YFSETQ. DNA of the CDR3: TGCGCCAGCAGCTTGGGTCGCACAGACGGCTACACCTTC. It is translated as CASSLGRTDGYTF.

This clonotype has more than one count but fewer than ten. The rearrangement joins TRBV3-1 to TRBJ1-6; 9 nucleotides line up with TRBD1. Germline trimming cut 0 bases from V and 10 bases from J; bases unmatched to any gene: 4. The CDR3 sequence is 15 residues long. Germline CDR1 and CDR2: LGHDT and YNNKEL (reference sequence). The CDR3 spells CASSQEGQGVSPLHF. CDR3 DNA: TGTGCCAGCAGCCAAGAGGGACAGGGAGTGTCACCCCTCCACTTT.

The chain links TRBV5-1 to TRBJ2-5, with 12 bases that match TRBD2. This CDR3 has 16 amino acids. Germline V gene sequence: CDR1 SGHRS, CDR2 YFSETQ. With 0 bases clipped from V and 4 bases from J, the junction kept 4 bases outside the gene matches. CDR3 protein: CASSLAGGLAGETQYF. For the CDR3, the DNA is TGCGCCAGCAGCTTGGCCGGGGGACTAGCGGGAGAGACCCAGTACTTC.

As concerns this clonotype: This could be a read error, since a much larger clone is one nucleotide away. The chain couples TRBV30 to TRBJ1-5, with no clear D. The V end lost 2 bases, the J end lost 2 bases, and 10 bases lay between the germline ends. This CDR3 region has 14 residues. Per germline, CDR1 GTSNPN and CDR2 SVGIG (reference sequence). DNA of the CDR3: TGTGCCTGGAGTCCTCCCTGGGGCAATCAGCCCCAGCATTTT. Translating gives CAWSPPWGNQPQHF.

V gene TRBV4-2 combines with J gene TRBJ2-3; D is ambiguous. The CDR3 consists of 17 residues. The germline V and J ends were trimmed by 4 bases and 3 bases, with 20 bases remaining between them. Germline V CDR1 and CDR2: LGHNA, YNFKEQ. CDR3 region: CASSREEYTGVTDTQYF. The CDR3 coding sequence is TGTGCCAGCAGCCGCGAGGAGTACACTGGGGTTACAGATACGCAGTATTTT.

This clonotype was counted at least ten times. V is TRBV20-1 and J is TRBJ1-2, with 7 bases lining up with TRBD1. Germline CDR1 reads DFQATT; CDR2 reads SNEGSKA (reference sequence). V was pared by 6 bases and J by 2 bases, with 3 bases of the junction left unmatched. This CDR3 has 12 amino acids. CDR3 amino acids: CSAPTGNYGYTF. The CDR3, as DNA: TGCAGTGCACCGACAGGGAACTATGGCTACACCTTC.

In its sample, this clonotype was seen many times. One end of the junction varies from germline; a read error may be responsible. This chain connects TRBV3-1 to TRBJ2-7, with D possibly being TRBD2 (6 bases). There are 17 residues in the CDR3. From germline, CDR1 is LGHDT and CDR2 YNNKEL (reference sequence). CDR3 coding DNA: TGTGCCAGCAGCCAAAGCCCTCGGACTACAGCCTCCCACGAGCAGTACTTC. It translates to CASSQSPRTTASHEQYF.

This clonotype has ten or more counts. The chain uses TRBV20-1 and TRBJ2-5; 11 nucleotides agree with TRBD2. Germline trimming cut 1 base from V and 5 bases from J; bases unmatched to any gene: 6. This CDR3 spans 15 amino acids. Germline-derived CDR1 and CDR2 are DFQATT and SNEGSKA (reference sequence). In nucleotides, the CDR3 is TGCAGTGCTAGAGTCAGGACTAGCGGGTTGGAGACCCAGTACTTC. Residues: CSARVRTSGLETQYF.

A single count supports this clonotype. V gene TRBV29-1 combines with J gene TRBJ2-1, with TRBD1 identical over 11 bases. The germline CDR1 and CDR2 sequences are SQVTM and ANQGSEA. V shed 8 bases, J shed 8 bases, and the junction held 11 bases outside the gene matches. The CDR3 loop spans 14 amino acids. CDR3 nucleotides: TGCAGCACCGACCGCGGACAGGGGGCGGATGAGCAGTTCTTC. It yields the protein CSTDRGQGADEQFF.

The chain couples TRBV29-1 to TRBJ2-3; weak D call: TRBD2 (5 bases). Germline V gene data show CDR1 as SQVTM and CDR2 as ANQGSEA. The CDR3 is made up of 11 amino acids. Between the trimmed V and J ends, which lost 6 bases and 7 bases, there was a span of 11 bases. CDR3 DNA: TGCAGCGTGGACTCCGTAAATACGCAGTATTTT. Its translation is CSVDSVNTQYF.

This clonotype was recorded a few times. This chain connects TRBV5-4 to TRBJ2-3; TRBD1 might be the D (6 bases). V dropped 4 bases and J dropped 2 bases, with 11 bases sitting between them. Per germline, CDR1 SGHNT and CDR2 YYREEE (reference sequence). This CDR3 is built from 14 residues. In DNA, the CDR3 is TGTGCCAGCAGCGTAGGGGGTCTCACAGATACGCAGTATTTT. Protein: CASSVGGLTDTQYF.

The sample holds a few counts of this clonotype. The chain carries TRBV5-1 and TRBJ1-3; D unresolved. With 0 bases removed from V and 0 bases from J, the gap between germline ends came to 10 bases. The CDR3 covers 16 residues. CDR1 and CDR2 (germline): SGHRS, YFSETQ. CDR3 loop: CASSLGLVNSGNTIYF. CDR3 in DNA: TGCGCCAGCAGCTTGGGGTTGGTAAACTCTGGAAACACCATATATTTT.

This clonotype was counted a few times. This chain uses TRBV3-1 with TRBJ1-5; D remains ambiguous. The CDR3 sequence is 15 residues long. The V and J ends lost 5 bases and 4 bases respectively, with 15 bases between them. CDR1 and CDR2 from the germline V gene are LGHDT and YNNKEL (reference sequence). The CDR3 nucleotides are TGTGCCAGCAGCGTAAGGGCAGTAGGGAATCAGCCCCAGCATTTT. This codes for CASSVRAVGNQPQHF.

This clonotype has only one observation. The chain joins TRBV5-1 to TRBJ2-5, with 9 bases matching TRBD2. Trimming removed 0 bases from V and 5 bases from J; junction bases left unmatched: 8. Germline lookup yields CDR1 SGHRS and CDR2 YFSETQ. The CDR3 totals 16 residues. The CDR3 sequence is CASSLVFAGGPETQYF. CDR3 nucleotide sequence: TGCGCCAGCAGCTTGGTATTCGCGGGGGGGCCGGAGACCCAGTACTTC. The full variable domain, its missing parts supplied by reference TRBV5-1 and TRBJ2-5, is KAGVTQTPRYLIKTRGQQVTLSCSPISGHRSVSWYQQTPGQGLQFLFEYFSETQRNKGNFPGRFSGRQFSNSRSEMNVSTLELGDSALYLCASSLVFAGGPETQYFGPGTRLLVL.

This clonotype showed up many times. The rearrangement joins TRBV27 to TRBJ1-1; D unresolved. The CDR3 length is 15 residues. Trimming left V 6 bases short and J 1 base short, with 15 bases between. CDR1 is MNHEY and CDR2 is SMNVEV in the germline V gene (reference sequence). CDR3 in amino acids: CASRHPGWANTEAFF. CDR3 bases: TGTGCCAGCAGACACCCCGGTTGGGCGAACACTGAAGCTTTCTTT.

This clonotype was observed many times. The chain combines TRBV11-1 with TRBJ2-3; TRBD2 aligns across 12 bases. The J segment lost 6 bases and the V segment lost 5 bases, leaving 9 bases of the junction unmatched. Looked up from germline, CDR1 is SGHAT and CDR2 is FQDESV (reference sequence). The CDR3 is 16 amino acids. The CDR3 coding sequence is TGTGCCAGCAGCATAACCGCGACTAGCGGGGGTGATACGCAGTATTTT. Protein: CASSITATSGGDTQYF.

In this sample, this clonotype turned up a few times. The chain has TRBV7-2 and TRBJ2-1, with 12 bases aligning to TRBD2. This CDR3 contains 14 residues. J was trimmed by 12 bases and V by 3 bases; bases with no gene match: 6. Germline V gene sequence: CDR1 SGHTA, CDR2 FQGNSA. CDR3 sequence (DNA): TGTGCCAGCAGCTTTTCCCTAGCGGGGGGGGTGCAGTTCTTC. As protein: CASSFSLAGGVQFF.

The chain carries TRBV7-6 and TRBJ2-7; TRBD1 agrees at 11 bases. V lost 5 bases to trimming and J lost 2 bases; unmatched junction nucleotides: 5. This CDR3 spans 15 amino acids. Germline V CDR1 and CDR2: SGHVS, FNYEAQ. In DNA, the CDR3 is TGTGCCAGCAGCCGGGACAGGGGGTCAACCTACGAGCAGTACTTC. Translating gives CASSRDRGSTYEQYF.

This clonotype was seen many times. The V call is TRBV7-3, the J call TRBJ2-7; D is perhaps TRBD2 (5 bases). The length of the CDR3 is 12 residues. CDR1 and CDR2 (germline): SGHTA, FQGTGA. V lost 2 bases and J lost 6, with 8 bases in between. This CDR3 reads CASSLYSGEQYF. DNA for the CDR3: TGTGCCAGCAGCTTATACAGCGGCGAGCAGTACTTC. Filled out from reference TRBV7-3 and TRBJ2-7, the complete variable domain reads GAGVSQTPSNKVTEKGKYVELRCDPISGHTALYWYRQSLGQGPEFLIYFQGTGAADDSGLPNDRFFAVRPEGSVSTLKIQRTERGDSAVYLCASSLYSGEQYFGPGTRLTVT.

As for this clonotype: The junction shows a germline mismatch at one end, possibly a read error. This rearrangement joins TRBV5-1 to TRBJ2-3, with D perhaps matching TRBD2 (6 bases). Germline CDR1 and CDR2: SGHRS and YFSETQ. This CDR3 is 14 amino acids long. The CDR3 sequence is CASSLARGGDTRYF. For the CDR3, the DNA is TGCGCCAGCAGCTTGGCCCGGGGAGGAGATACGCGGTATTTT.

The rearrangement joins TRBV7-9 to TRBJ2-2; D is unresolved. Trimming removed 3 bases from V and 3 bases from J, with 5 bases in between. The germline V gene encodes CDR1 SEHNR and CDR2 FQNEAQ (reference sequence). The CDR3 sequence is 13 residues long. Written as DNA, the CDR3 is TGTGCCAGCAGCTTTGAGCACACCGGGGAGCTGTTTTTT. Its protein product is CASSFEHTGELFF.

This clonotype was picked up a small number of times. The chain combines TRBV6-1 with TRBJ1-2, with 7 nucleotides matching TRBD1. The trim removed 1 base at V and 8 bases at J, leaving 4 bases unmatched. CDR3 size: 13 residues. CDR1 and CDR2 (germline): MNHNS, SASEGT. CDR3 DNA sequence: TGTGCCAGCAGTGAAGTCCCGGGACAGGGCTACACCTTC. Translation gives CASSEVPGQGYTF.

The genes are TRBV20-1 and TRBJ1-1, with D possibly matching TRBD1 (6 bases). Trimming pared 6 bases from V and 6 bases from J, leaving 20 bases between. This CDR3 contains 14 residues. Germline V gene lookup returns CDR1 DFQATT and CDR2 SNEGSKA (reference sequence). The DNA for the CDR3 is TGCAGTGCATCGGGACACCCGGCGCCGGCTGAAGCTTTCTTT. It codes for CSASGHPAPAEAFF.